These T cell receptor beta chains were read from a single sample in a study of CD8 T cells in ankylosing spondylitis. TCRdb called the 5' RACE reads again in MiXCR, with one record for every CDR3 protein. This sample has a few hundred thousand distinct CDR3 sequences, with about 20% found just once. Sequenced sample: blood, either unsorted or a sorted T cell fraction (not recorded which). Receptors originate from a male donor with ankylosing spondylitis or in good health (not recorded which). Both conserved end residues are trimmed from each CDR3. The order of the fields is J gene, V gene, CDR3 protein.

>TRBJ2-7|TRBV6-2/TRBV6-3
ASSLWEQY
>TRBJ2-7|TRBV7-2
ASSLPYEQY
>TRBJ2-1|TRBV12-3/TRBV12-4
ASSPVGNEQF
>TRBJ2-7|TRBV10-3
AISEPRAELSEQY
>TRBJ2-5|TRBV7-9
ASSLVGAKETQY
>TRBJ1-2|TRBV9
ASSGQGARSGYT
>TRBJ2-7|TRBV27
ASSLISPAGEGGYEQY
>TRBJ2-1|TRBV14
ASSQAGQLEQF
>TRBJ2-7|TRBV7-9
ASSPSSPEQY
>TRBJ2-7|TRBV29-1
SIFSGVTYEQY
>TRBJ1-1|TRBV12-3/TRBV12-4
ASSPTGLEWNTEAF
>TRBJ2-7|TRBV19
ASTEGQGYEQY
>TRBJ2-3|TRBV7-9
ASSSLEGGSTDTQY
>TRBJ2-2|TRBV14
ASEVAGTGELF
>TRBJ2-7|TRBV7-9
ASSTGQGPYEQY
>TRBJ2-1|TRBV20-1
SARVSGGRNEQF
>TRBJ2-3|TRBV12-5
ASGSGDGTQY
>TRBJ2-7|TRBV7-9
ASSHGQGWSYEQY
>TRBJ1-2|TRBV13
ASSLRAGTGHGYT
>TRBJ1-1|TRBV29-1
SDDGDRWDTEAF
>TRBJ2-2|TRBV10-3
AISGGQGDTGELF
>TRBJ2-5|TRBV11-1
ATQRRGGLGVKSETQY
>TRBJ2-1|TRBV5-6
ASSPHASGGYEQF
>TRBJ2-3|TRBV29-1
SVDDTDTQY
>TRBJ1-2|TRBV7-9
ASSPPGEGYGYT
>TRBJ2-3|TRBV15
ATSRVLPAHTQY
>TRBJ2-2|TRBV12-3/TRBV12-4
ASSTPGQGVNTGELF
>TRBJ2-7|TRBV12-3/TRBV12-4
ASRSTGPEQY
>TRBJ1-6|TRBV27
ASKDRGESPLH
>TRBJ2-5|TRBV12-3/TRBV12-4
ASSLGTVSGETQY
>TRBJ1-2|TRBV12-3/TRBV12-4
ASTHGGQNYGYT
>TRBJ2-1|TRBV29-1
SVLSRDSYNEQF
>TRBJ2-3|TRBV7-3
ASSLGGGGPCTDTQY
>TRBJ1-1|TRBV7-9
ASNVNTEAF
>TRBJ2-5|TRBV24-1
ATSDGTLQETQY
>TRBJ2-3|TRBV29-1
SVTIMDTQY
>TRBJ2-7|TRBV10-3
AISETTLHPEQY
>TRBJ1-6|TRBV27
ASRGRGNSPLH
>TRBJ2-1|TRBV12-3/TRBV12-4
ASSLDSRNEQF
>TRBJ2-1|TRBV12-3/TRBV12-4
ASSLPLNEQF
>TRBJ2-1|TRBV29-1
SATGTADEQF
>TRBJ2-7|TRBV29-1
SVDSGHSYEQY